This TCR beta chain was sequenced for a study of blood T cells in healthy people across ages. Study details: Template switching picked up about one barcoded beta molecule for each two T cells. The study, taken as a whole, reports: Roughly linearly, TCR beta diversity per million T cells fell as age increased.

In each sample, at least 6 million PBMCs were isolated. As for this clonotype: Its antigen is not identified.

Primers used in a second PCR of about 6 to 11 cycles were a sample-barcoded 5' primer and a J-beta primer mix. TCRdb redid the calling of the 5' RACE reads with MiXCR, one entry per CDR3 protein. The sample has around 970,000 distinct CDR3 sequences, roughly 51% seen once. CDR1 and CDR2 (germline): MDHEN, SYDVKM. Trimming cost V 7 bases and J 13 bases, with 20 bases left between them. The CDR3 length is 13 residues. The chain employs TRBV28 and TRBJ2-4; either TRBD1 or TRBD2 may fit D (5 bases each). The sample comprised blood. This clonotype was obtained from a woman in her sixties in good health. The CDR3 bases are TGTGCCAGCAACCAGGGCCCTGTGAGGGAGCAGTACTTC. Encoded protein: CASNQGPVREQYF. The full variable domain, with the rest looked up from reference TRBV28 and TRBJ2-4, is DVKVTQSSRYLVKRTGEKVFLECVQDMDHENMFWYRQDPGLGLRLIYFSYDVKMKEKGDIPEGYSVSREKKERFSLILESASTNQTSMYLCASNQGPVREQYFGAGTRLSVL.